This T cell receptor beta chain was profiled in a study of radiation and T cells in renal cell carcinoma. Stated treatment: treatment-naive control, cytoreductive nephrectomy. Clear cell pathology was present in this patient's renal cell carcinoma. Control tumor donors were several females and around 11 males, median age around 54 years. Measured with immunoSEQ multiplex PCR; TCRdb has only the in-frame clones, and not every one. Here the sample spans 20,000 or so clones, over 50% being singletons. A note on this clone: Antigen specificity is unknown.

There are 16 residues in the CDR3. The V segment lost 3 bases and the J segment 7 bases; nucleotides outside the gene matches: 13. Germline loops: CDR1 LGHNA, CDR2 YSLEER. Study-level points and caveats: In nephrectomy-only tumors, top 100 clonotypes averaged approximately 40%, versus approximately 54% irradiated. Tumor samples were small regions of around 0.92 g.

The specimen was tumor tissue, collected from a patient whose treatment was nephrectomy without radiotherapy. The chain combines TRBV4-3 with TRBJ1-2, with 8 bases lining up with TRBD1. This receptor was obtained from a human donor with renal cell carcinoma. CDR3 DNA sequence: TGCGCCAGCAGCCAGTCCATCAGGGGCAGGGGGCCTGGCTACACCTTC. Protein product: CASSQSIRGRGPGYTF.